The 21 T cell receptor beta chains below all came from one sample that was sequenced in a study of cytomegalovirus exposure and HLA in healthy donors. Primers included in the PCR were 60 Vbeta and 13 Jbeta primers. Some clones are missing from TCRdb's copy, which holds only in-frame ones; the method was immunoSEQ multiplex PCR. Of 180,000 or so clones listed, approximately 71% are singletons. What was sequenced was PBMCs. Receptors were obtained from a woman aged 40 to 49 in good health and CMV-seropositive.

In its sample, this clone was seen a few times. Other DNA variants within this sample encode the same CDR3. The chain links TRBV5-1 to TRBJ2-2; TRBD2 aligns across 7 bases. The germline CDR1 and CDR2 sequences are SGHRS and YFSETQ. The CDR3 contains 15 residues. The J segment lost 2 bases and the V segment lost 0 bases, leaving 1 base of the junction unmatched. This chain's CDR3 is CASSLGLANTGELFF. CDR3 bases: TGCGCCAGCAGCTTGGGACTAGCAAACACCGGGGAGCTGTTTTTT.

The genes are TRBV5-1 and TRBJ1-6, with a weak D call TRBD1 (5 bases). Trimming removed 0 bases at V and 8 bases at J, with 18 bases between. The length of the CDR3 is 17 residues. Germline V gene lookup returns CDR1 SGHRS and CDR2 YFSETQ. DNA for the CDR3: TGCGCCAGCAGCTTGGCCAGCGGAGGGGCCGGGGATTCACCCCTCCACTTT. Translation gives CASSLASGGAGDSPLHF. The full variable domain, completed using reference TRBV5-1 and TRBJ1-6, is KAGVTQTPRYLIKTRGQQVTLSCSPISGHRSVSWYQQTPGQGLQFLFEYFSETQRNKGNFPGRFSGRQFSNSRSEMNVSTLELGDSALYLCASSLASGGAGDSPLHFGNGTRLTVT.

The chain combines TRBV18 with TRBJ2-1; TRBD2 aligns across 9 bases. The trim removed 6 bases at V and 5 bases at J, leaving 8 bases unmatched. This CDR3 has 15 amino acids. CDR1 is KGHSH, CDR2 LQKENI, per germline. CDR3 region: CASSPVVAGDNEQFF. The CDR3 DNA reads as TGTGCCAGCTCTCCCGTGGTAGCGGGAGACAATGAGCAGTTCTTC.

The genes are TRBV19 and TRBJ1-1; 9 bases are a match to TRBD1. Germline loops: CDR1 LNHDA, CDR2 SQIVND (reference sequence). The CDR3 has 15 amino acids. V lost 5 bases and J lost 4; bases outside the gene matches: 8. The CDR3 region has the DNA TGTGCCAGTAGTTTCGGGACAGGGACCCCCACTGAAGCTTTCTTT. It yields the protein CASSFGTGTPTEAFF.

This CDR3 reads CAISEEEVTEAFF. The CDR3 DNA reads TGTGCCATCAGTGAGGAGGAGGTCACTGAAGCTTTCTTT. The chain has TRBV10-3 and TRBJ1-1; D gene unclear. The CDR3 length is 13 residues. Germline CDR1 ENHRY, CDR2 SYGVKD. V gave up 2 bases and J gave up 4 bases, with 8 bases separating them.

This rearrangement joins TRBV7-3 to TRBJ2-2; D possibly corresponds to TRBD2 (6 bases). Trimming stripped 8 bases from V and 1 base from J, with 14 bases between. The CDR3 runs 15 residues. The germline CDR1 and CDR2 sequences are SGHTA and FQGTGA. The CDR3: CASQKGRENTGELFF. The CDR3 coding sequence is TGTGCCAGCCAAAAGGGGCGGGAGAACACCGGGGAGCTGTTTTTT.

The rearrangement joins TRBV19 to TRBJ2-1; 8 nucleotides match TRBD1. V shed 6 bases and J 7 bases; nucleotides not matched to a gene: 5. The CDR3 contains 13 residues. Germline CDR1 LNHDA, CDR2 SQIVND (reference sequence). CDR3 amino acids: CASSPGQGNEQFF. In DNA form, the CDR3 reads TGTGCCAGTAGCCCAGGACAGGGAAATGAGCAGTTCTTC.

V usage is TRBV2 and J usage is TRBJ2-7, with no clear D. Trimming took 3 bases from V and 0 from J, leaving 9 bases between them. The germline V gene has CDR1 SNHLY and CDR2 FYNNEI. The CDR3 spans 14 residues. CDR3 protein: CASSDYQVSYEQYF. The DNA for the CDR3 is TGTGCCAGCAGTGATTACCAGGTCTCCTACGAGCAGTACTTC.

This CDR3 is CASTSGTGGNIQYF. The CDR3 DNA is TGTGCCAGCACCTCAGGGACAGGGGGGAACATTCAGTACTTC. The genes are TRBV7-2 and TRBJ2-4; 11 positions agree with TRBD1. V lost 7 bases and J lost 7; bases outside the gene matches: 6. Germline V gene data show CDR1 as SGHTA and CDR2 as FQGNSA. The CDR3 contains 14 residues.

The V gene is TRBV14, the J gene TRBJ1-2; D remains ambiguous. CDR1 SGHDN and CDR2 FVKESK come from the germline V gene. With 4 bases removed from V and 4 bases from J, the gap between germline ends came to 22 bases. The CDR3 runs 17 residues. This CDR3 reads CASSPPTALWSGYGYTF. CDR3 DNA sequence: TGTGCCAGCAGCCCCCCAACGGCCCTTTGGAGTGGCTATGGCTACACCTTC.

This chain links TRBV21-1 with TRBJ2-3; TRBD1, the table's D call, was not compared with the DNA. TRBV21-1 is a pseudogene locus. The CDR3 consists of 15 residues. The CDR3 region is CASSKKLQGTDTQYF. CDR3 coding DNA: TGTGCCAGCAGCAAAAAATTGCAGGGAACAGATACGCAGTATTTT.

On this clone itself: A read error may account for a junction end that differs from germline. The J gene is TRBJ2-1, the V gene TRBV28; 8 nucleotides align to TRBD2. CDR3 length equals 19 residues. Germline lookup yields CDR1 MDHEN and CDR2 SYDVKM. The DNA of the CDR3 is TGTGCCAGTAGTTTATTGTCGGGTTTGTGGGTAGCGGGGAACAATGAGCAGTTCTTC. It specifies CASSLLSGLWVAGNNEQFF.

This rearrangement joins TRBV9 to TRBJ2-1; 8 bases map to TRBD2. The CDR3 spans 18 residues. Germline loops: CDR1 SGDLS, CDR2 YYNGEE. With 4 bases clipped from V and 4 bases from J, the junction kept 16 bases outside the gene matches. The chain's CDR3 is CASSHQREGGGRYNEQFF. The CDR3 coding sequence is TGTGCCAGCAGCCATCAACGGGAGGGTGGCGGGAGGTACAATGAGCAGTTCTTC.

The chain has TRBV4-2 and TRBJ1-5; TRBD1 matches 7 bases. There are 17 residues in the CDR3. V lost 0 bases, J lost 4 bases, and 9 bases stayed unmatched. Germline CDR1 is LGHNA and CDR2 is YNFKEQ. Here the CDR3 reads CASSQEGQVGANQPQHF. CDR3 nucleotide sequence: TGTGCCAGCAGCCAAGAAGGACAGGTCGGGGCTAATCAGCCCCAGCATTTT.

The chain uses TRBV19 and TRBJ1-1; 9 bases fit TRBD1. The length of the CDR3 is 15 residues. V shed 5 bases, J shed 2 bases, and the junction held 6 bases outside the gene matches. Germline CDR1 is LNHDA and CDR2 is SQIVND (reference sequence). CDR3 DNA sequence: TGTGCCAGTAGTTACCGGGACAGGGCTAACACTGAAGCTTTCTTT. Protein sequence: CASSYRDRANTEAFF. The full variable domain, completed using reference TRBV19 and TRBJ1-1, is DGGITQSPKYLFRKEGQNVTLSCEQNLNHDAMYWYRQDPGQGLRLIYYSQIVNDFQKGDIAEGYSVSREKKESFPLTVTSAQKNPTAFYLCASSYRDRANTEAFFGQGTRLTVV.

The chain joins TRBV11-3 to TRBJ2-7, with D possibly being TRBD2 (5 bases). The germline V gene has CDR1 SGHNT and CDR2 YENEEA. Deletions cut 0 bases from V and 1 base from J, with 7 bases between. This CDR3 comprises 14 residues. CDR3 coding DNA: TGTGCCAGCAGCTTAGATCGGGGTTCCTACGAGCAGTACTTC. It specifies CASSLDRGSYEQYF. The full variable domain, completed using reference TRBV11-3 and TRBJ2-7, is EAGVVQSPRYKIIEKKQPVAFWCNPISGHNTLYWYLQNLGQGPELLIRYENEEAVDDSQLPKDRFSAERLKGVDSTLKIQPAELGDSAVYLCASSLDRGSYEQYFGPGTRLTVT.

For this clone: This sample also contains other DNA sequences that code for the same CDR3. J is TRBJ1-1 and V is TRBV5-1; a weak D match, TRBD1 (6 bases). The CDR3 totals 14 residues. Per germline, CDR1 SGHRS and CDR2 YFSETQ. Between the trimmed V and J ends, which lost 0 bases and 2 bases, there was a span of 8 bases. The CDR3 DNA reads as TGCGCCAGCAGCTTGGATGGGGGCAACACTGAAGCTTTCTTT. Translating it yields CASSLDGGNTEAFF. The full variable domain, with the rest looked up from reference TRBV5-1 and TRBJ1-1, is KAGVTQTPRYLIKTRGQQVTLSCSPISGHRSVSWYQQTPGQGLQFLFEYFSETQRNKGNFPGRFSGRQFSNSRSEMNVSTLELGDSALYLCASSLDGGNTEAFFGQGTRLTVV.

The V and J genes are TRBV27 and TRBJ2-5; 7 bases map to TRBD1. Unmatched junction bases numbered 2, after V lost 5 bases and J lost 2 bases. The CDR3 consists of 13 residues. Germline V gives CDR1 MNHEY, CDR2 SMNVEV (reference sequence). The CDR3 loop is CASSPQGQETQYF. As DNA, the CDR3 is TGTGCCAGCAGTCCACAGGGGCAAGAGACCCAGTACTTC.

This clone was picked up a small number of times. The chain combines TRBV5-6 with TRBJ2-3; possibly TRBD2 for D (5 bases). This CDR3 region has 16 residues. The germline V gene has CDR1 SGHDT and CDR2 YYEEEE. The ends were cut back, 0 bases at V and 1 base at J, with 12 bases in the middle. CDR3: CASSLVGSRGTDTQYF. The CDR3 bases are TGTGCCAGCAGCTTGGTAGGCTCGAGGGGCACAGATACGCAGTATTTT.

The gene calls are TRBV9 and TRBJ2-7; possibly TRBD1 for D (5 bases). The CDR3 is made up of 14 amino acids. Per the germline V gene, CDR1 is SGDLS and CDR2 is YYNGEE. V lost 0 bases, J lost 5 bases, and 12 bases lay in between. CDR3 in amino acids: CASSVEDTGDEQYF. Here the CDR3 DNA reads TGTGCCAGCAGCGTAGAGGACACTGGGGACGAGCAGTACTTC.

CDR3 DNA sequence: TGTGCCAGCAGTCCCTGGGGAGGGGGCTCCTACAATGAGCAGTTCTTC. Residues: CASSPWGGGSYNEQFF. The chain uses TRBV28 and TRBJ2-1, with TRBD2 as a possible D gene (7 bases). The CDR3 runs to 16 residues. Germline assignment: CDR1 MDHEN and CDR2 SYDVKM. Between the trimmed V and J ends, which lost 5 bases and 0 bases, there was a span of 14 bases.